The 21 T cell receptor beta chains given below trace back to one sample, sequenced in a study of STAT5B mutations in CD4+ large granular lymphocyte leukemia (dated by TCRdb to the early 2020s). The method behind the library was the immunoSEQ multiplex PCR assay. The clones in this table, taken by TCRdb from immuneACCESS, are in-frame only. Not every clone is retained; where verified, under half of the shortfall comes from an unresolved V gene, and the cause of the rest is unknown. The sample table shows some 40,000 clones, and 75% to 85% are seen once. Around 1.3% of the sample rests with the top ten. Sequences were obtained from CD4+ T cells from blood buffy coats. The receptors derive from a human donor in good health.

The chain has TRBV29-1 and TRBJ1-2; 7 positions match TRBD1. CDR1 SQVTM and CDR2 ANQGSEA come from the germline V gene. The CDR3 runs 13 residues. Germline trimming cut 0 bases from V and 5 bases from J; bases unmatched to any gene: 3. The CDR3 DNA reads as TGCAGCGTTGAAGAGGAGACAGGGTATGGCTACACCTTC. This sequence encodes CSVEEETGYGYTF.

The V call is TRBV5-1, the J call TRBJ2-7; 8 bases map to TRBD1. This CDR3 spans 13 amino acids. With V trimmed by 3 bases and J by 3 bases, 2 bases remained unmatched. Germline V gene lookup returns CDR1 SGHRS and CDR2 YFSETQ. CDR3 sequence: CASSSDRDYEQYF. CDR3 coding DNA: TGCGCCAGCAGCTCGGACAGGGACTACGAGCAGTACTTC.

The CDR3 loop reads CASYSRQVNTGELFF. In nucleotides, the CDR3 is TGTGCCAGTTATTCGCGACAGGTTAACACCGGGGAGCTGTTTTTT. The chain uses TRBV19 and TRBJ2-2, with D possibly being TRBD1 (6 bases). CDR3 size: 15 residues. Looked up from germline, CDR1 is LNHDA and CDR2 is SQIVND (reference sequence). V shed 8 bases and J shed 2 bases, with 15 bases lying between them.

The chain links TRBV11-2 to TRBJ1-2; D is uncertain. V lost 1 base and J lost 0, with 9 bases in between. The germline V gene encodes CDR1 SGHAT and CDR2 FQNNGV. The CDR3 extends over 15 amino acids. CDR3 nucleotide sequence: TGTGCCAGCAGCTTAGTCTCAGACGCTAACTATGGCTACACCTTC. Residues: CASSLVSDANYGYTF.

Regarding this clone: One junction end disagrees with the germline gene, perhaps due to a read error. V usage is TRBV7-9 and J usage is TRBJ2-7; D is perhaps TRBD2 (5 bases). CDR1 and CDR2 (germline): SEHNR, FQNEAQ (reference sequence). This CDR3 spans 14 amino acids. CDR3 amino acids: CASSAQEESSEQYF. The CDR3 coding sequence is TGTGCCAGCAGCGCCCAGGAGGAATCCTCCGAGCAGTACTTC.

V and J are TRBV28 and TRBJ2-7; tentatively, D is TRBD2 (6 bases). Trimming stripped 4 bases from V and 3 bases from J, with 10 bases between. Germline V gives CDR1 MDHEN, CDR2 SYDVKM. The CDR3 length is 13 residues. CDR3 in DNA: TGTGCCAGCAGTTCGGGAGACGGCTACGAGCAGTACTTC. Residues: CASSSGDGYEQYF.

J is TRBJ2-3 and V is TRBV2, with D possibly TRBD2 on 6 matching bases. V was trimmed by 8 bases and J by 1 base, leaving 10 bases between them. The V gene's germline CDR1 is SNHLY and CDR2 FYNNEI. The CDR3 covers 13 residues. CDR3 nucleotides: TGTGCCAGCGATCCGGGGGGCACAGATACGCAGTATTTT. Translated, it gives CASDPGGTDTQYF.

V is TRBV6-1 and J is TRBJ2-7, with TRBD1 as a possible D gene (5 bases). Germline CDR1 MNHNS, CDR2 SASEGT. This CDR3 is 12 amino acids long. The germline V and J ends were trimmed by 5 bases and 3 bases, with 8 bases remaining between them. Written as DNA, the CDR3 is TGTGCCAGCAGTAGAGACAGCTACGAGCAGTACTTC. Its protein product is CASSRDSYEQYF.

CDR3 DNA: TGTGCCATCAGTGAGTTGCAGCCCAACTATGGCTACACCTTC. Translating it yields CAISELQPNYGYTF. The chain links TRBV10-3 to TRBJ1-2; no firm D call. This CDR3 is built from 14 residues. Germline CDR1 ENHRY, CDR2 SYGVKD. Trimming pared 1 base from V and 2 bases from J, leaving 8 bases between.

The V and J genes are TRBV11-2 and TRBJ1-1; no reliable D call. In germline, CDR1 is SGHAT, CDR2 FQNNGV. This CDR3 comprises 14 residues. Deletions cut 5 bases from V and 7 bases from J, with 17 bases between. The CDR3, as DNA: TGTGCCAGCAGCGGAACCACCCGACGGTATGAAGCTTTCTTT. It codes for CASSGTTRRYEAFF. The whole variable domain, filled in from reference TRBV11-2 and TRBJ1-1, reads EAGVAQSPRYKIIEKRQSVAFWCNPISGHATLYWYQQILGQGPKLLIQFQNNGVVDDSQLPKDRFSAERLKGVDSTLKIQPAKLEDSAVYLCASSGTTRRYEAFFGQGTRLTVV.

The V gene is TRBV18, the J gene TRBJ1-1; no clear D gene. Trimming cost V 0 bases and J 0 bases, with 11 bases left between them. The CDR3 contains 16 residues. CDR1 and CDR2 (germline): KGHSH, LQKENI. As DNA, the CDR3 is TGTGCCAGCTCACCACCGAACCGGGAGGTGAACACTGAAGCTTTCTTT. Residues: CASSPPNREVNTEAFF.

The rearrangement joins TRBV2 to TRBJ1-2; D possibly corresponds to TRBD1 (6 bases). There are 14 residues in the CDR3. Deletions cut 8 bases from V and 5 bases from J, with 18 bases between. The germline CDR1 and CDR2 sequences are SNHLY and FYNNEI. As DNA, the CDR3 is TGTGCCAGCTCAAACAGGGACCCCTCTTATGGCTACACCTTC. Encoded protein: CASSNRDPSYGYTF.

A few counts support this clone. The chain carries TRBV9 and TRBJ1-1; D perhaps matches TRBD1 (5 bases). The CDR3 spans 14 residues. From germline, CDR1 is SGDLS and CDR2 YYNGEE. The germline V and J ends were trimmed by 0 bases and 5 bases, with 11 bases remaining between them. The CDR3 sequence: CASSVDQGWTEAFF. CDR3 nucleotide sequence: TGTGCCAGCAGCGTAGACCAGGGCTGGACTGAAGCTTTCTTT. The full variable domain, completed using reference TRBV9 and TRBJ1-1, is DSGVTQTPKHLITATGQRVTLRCSPRSGDLSVYWYQQSLDQGLQFLIQYYNGEERAKGNILERFSAQQFPDLHSELNLSSLELGDSALYFCASSVDQGWTEAFFGQGTRLTVV.

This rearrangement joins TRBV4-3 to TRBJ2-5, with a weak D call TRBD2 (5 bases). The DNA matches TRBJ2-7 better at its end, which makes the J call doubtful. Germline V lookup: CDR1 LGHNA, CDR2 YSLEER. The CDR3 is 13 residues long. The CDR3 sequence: CASSQTPGFEQYF. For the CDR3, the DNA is TGCGCCAGCAGCCAGACACCGGGGTTCGAGCAGTACTTC.

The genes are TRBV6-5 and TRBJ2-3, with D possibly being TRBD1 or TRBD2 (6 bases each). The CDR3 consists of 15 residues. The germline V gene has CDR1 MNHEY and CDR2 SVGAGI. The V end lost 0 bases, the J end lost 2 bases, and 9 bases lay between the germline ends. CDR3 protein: CASSYSGGPTDTQYF. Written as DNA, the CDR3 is TGTGCCAGCAGTTACTCAGGGGGGCCCACAGATACGCAGTATTTT.

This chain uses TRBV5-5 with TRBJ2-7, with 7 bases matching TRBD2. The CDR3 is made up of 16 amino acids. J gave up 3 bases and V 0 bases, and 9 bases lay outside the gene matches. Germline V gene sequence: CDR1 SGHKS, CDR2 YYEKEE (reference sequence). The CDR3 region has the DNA TGTGCCAGCAGCTTGGGTTTCGGGGGGAGCTACTACGAGCAGTACTTC. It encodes CASSLGFGGSYYEQYF.

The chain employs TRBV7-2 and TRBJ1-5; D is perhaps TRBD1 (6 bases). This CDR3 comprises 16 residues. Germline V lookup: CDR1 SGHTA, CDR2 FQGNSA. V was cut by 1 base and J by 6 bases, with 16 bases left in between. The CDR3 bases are TGTGCCAGCAGCTTAGTCCGGGGGCTTCCTCGTCAGCCCCAGCATTTT. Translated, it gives CASSLVRGLPRQPQHF.

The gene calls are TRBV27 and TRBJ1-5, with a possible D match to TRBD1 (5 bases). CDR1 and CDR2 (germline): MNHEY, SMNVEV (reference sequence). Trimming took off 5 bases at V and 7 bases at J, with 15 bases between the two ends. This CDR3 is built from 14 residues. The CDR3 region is CASSNFRDGQPQHF. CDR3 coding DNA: TGTGCCAGCAGTAACTTCCGGGACGGACAGCCCCAGCATTTT.

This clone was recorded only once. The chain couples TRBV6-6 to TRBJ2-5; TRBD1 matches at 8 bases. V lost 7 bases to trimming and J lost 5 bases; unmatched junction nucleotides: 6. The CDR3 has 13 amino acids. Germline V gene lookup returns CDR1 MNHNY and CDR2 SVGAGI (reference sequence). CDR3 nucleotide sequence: TGTGCCAGCAACGGACAGGGCCACGAGACCCAGTACTTC. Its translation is CASNGQGHETQYF.

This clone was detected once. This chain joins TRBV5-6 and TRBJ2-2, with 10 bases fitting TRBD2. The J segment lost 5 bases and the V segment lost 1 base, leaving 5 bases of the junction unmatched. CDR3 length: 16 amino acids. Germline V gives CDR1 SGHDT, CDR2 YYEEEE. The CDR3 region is CASSLSSGSVTGELFF. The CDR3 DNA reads TGTGCCAGCAGCTTGTCTAGCGGGAGTGTTACCGGGGAGCTGTTTTTT.

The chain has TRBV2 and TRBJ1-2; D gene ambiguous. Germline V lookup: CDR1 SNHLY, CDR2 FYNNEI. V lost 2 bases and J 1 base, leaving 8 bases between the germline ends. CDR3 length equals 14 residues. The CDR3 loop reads CASSERADNYGYTF. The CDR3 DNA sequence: TGTGCCAGCAGTGAAAGGGCCGATAACTATGGCTACACCTTC. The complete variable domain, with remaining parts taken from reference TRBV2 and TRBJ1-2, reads EPEVTQTPSHQVTQMGQEVILRCVPISNHLYFYWYRQILGQKVEFLVSFYNNEISEKSEIFDDQFSVERPDGSNFTLKIRSTKLEDSAMYFCASSERADNYGYTFGSGTRLTVV.